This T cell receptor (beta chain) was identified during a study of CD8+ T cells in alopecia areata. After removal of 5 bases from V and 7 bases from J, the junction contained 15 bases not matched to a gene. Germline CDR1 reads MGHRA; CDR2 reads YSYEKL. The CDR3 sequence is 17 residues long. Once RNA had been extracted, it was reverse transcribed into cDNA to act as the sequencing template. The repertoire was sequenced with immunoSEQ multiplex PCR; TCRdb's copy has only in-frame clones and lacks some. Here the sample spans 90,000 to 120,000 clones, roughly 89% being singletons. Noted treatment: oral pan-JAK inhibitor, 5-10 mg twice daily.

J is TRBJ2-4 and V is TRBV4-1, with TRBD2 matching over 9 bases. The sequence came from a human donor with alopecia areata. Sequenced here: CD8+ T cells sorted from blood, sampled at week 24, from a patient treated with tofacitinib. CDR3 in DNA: TGCGCCAGCAGCTACGACCGGGCGGGGGGGCCCAGGAACATTCAGTACTTC. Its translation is CASSYDRAGGPRNIQYF.